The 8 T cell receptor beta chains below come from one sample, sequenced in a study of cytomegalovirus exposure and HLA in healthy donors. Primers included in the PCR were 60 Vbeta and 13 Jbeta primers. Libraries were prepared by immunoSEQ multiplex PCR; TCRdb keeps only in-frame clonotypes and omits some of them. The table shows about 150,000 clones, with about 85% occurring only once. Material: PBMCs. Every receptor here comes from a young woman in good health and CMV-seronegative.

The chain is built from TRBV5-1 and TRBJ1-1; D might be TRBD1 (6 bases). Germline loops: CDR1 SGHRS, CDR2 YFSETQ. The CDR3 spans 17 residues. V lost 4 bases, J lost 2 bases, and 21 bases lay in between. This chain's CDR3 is CASSPGRPRGPNTEAFF. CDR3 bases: TGCGCCAGCAGCCCCGGTAGGCCGCGGGGGCCTAACACTGAAGCTTTCTTT.

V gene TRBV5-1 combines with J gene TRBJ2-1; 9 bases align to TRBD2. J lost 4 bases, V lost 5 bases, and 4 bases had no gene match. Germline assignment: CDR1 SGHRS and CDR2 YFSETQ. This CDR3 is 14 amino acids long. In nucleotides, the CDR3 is TGCGCCAGCAGGGATAGCGGGAGTTACAATGAGCAGTTCTTC. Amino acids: CASRDSGSYNEQFF.

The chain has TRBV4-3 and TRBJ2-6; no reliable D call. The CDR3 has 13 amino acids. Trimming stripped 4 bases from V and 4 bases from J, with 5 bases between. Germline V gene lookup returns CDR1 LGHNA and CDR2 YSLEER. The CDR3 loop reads CASSPLGANVLTF. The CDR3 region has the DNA TGCGCCAGCAGCCCCTTAGGGGCCAACGTCCTGACTTTC.

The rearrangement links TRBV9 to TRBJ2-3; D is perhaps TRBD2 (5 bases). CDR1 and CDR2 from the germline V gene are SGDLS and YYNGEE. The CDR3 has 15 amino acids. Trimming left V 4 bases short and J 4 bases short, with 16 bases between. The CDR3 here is CASSQLGGVPDTQYF. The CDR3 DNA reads TGTGCCAGCAGCCAGTTAGGAGGAGTGCCAGATACGCAGTATTTT. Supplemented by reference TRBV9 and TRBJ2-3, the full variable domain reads DSGVTQTPKHLITATGQRVTLRCSPRSGDLSVYWYQQSLDQGLQFLIQYYNGEERAKGNILERFSAQQFPDLHSELNLSSLELGDSALYFCASSQLGGVPDTQYFGPGTRLTVL.

CDR3 residues: CASSYRTSGADYYEQYF. The CDR3 region has the DNA TGTGCCAGCAGCTACCGGACTAGCGGGGCGGACTACTACGAGCAGTACTTC. This chain joins TRBV7-9 and TRBJ2-7, with 12 positions matching TRBD2. The CDR3 runs 17 residues. Germline values: CDR1 SEHNR, CDR2 FQNEAQ (reference sequence). Trimming at V came to 4 bases and at J to 3 bases, leaving 10 bases not matched to a gene. The full variable domain, with the rest looked up from reference TRBV7-9 and TRBJ2-7, is DTGVSQNPRHKITKRGQNVTFRCDPISEHNRLYWYRQTLGQGPEFLTYFQNEAQLEKSRLLSDRFSAERPKGSFSTLEIQRTEQGDSAMYLCASSYRTSGADYYEQYFGPGTRLTVT.

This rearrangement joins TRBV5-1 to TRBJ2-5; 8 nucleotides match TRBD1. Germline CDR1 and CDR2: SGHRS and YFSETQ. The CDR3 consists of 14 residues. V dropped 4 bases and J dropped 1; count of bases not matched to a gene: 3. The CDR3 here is CASSPGQGQETQYF. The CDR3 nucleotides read TGCGCCAGCAGCCCAGGACAGGGCCAAGAGACCCAGTACTTC.

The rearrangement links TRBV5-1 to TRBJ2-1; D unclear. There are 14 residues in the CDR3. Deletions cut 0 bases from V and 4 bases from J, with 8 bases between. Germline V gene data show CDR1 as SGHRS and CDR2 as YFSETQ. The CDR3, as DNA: TGCGCCAGCAGCTTGGCCAGCGCATACAATGAGCAGTTCTTC. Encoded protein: CASSLASAYNEQFF.

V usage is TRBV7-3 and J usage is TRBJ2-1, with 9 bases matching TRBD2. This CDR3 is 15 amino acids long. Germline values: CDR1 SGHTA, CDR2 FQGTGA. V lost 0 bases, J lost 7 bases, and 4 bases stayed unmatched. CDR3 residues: CASSLTSGSFNEQFF. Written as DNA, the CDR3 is TGTGCCAGCAGCTTAACTAGCGGGAGTTTTAATGAGCAGTTCTTC. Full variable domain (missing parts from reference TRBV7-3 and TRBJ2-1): GAGVSQTPSNKVTEKGKYVELRCDPISGHTALYWYRQSLGQGPEFLIYFQGTGAADDSGLPNDRFFAVRPEGSVSTLKIQRTERGDSAVYLCASSLTSGSFNEQFFGPGTRLTVL.